This is a list of T cell receptor beta chains from one sample in a study of blood T cell repertoires in COVID-19. Data came from immunoSEQ multiplex PCR; TCRdb stores just in-frame clones and leaves some out. Here the sample spans under 250,000 clones, over 75% being singletons. Sequencing input: PBMCs or T cells enriched from blood (not recorded which). These TCRs come from a woman aged 50 to 65 with acute COVID-19. CDR3s include the opening cysteine and the closing phenylalanine or tryptophan. Fields, in order: D gene, J gene, clone size, V gene, CDR3 length, CDR3 DNA, CDR3 protein. A D gene is named only where the DNA matches it firmly. Clone size is shown for a subset of rows, as once, few, many or a class of expanded clone.

>NA|TRBJ1-5|NA|TRBV24-1|14
TGTGCCACCAGTGATGGGGCAGAGGAACAGGGCTCCAATTTT
CATSDGAEEQGSNF
>NA|TRBJ1-6|NA|TRBV7-9|14
TGTGCCAGCAGAACAGGGACGAGTAATTCACCCCTCCACTTT
CASRTGTSNSPLHF
>TRBD1|TRBJ1-2|NA|TRBV9|14
TGTGCCAGCAGCGCCCTCGACAGGGAGGATGGCTACACCTTC
CASSALDREDGYTF
>TRBD1|TRBJ2-7|NA|TRBV30|12
TGTGCCTGGAGGACAGGGGCCTACGAGCAGTACTTC
CAWRTGAYEQYF
>NA|TRBJ1-6|NA|TRBV7-8|12
TGTGCCAGCAGCTTGAGGTATTCACCCCTCCACTTT
CASSLRYSPLHF
>NA|TRBJ2-7|NA|TRBV27|11
TGTGCCAGCAGTTTACATCCCGAGCAGTACTTC
CASSLHPEQYF
>TRBD1|TRBJ2-1|NA|TRBV5-1|14
TGCGCCAGCAGCCCGGGACAGGGCTACAATGAGCAGTTCTTC
CASSPGQGYNEQFF
>TRBD1|TRBJ1-4|NA|TRBV2|14
TGTGCCAGCAGCTCCGGGACAGCTAATGAAAAACTGTTTTTT
CASSSGTANEKLFF
>NA|TRBJ1-1|NA|TRBV7-2|15
TGTGCCAGCAGCCCCCAAGGGGGGGGCCTCGCTGAAGCTTTCTTT
CASSPQGGGLAEAFF
>TRBD1|TRBJ2-5|NA|TRBV24-1|12
TGTGCCTCTTCAGGGGGCGCTGGGACCCAGTACTTC
CASSGGAGTQYF
>NA|TRBJ1-6|NA|TRBV6-5|15
TGTGCCAGTACCCAGGTCAGCTCCTATAATTCACCCCTCCACTTT
CASTQVSSYNSPLHF
>TRBD2|TRBJ2-2|once|TRBV18|17
TGTGCCAGCTCACCACCAAGCGGGGGGAACCACACCGGGGAGCTGTTTTTT
CASSPPSGGNHTGELFF
>TRBD1|TRBJ2-2|NA|TRBV5-6|16
TGTGCCAGCAGCTGGACAGGGGGACAGAACACCGGGGAGCTGTTTTTT
CASSWTGGQNTGELFF
>NA|TRBJ1-1|few|TRBV18|15
TGTGCCAGCTCGCTGGGAGGGCTTTTGAACACTGAAGCTTTCTTT
CASSLGGLLNTEAFF
>TRBD1|TRBJ1-4|NA|TRBV6-5|15
TGTGCCAGCAGTCGAAGACAGGGGTATAATGAAAAACTGTTTTTT
CASSRRQGYNEKLFF
>TRBD2|TRBJ2-7|NA|TRBV20-1|11
TGCAGTGCTGGGGGGGGTTACGAGCAGTACTTC
CSAGGGYEQYF
>NA|TRBJ1-1|NA|TRBV3-1/TRBV3-2|13
TGTGCCAGCAGCCAAGACAGGGTGTCTGAAGCTTTCTTT
CASSQDRVSEAFF
>NA|TRBJ1-5|once|TRBV2|15
TGTGCCAGCAGTGCATCGCCCGCCGATAGCCAGCCCCAGCATTTT
CASSASPADSQPQHF
>NA|TRBJ1-2|once|TRBV12-3/TRBV12-4|13
TGTGCCAGCAGTTTAGTGGATGCGGGAGGCTACACCTTC
CASSLVDAGGYTF
>NA|TRBJ1-5|NA|TRBV7-2|15
TGTGCCAGCAGCTTAGAGGGGAATAGCAATCAGCCCCAGCATTTT
CASSLEGNSNQPQHF
>TRBD1|TRBJ1-1|NA|TRBV29-1|13
TGCAGCGCCGGGACAGGGAAGGACACTGAAGCTTTCTTT
CSAGTGKDTEAFF
>NA|TRBJ1-6|NA|TRBV6-2/TRBV6-3|14
TGTGCCAGCAGCCCGCAGACCTATAATTCACCCCTCCACTTT
CASSPQTYNSPLHF
>NA|TRBJ1-3|NA|TRBV6-5|16
TGTGCCAGCAGTTACTCGTCGCGTAGCTCTGGAAACACCATATATTTT
CASSYSSRSSGNTIYF
>TRBD2|TRBJ2-3|NA|TRBV14|16
TGTGCCAGCAGCCCAGCGGGGCTTTTTAGCACAGATACGCAGTATTTT
CASSPAGLFSTDTQYF
>NA|TRBJ2-2|NA|TRBV7-9|14
TGTGCCAGCAGCAAAGACAGACAGACCGGGGAGCTGTTTTTT
CASSKDRQTGELFF
>TRBD2|TRBJ2-5|NA|TRBV29-1|13
TGCAGCGTTGTGCGGGGGGGAGGTGAGACCCAGTACTTC
CSVVRGGGETQYF
>NA|TRBJ1-4|NA|TRBV30|15
TGTGCCTGGAGCACCAGGGACATCCTAGAAGGGAAACTGTTTTTT
CAWSTRDILEGKLFF